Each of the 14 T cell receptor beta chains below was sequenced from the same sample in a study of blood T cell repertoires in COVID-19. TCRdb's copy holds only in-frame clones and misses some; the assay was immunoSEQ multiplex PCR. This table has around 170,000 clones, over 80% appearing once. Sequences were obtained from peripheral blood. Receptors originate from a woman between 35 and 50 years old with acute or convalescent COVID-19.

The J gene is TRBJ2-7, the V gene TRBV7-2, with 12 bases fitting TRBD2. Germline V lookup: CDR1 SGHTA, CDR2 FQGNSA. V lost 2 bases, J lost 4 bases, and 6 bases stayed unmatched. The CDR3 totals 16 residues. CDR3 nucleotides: TGTGCCAGCAGCTTATCCCGACTAGCGGGGGTTTACGAGCAGTACTTC. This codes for CASSLSRLAGVYEQYF.

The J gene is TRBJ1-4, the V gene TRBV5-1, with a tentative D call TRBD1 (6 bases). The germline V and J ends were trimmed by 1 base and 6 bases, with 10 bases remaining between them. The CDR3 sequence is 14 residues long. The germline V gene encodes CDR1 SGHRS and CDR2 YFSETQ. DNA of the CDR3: TGCGCCAGCAGCTTGAGGGGGAGTGATGAAAAACTGTTTTTT. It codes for CASSLRGSDEKLFF.

The CDR3 nucleotides read TGTGCCAGCTCACCCCCCGACAGCGCAACCTACGAGCAGTACTTC. It encodes CASSPPDSATYEQYF. The J gene is TRBJ2-7, the V gene TRBV18; D might be TRBD1 (5 bases). CDR1 KGHSH and CDR2 LQKENI come from the germline V gene. Trimming stripped 3 bases from V and 2 bases from J, with 14 bases between. This CDR3 contains 15 residues.

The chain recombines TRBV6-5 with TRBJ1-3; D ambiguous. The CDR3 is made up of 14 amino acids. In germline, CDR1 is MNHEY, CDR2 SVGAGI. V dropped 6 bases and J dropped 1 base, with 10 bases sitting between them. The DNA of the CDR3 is TGTGCCAGCAGCGACCGGGAGTCTGGAAACACCATATATTTT. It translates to CASSDRESGNTIYF.

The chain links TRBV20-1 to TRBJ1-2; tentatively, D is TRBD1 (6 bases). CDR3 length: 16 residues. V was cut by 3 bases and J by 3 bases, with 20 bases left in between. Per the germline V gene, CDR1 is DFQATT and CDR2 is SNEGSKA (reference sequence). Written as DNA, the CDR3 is TGCAGTGCTAGTGTCCTCCGCCGAGGGGGATACTATGGCTACACCTTC. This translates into CSASVLRRGGYYGYTF.

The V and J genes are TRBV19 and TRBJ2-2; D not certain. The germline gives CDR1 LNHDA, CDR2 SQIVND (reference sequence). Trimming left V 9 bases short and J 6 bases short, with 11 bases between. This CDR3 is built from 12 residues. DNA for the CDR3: TGTGCCAGCCAACCGGTGGCCGGGGAGCTGTTTTTT. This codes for CASQPVAGELFF.

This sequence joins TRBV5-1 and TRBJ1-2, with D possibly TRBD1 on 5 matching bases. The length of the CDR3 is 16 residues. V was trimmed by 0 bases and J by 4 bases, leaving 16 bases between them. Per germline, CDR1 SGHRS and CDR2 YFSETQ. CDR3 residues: CASSLGRDDPFYGYTF. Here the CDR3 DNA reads TGCGCCAGCAGCTTGGGCAGGGATGATCCCTTCTATGGCTACACCTTC.

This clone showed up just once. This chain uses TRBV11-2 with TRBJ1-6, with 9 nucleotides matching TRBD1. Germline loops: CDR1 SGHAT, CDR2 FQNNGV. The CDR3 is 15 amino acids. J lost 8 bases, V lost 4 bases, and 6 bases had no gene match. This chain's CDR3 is CASSWAGTGYSPLHF. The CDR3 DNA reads TGTGCCAGCAGCTGGGCCGGGACAGGGTATTCACCCCTCCACTTT.

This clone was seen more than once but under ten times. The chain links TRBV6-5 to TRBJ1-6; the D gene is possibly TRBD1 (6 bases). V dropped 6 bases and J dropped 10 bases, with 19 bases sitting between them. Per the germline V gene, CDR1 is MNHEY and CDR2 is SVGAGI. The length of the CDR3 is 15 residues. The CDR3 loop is CASSLRWDKESPLHF. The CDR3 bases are TGTGCCAGCAGCCTGCGGTGGGACAAAGAATCACCCCTCCACTTT.

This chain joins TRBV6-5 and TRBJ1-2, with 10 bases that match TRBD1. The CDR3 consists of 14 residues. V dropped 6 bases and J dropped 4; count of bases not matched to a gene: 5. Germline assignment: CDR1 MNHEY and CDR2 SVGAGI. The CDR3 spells CASRTGGVFYGYTF. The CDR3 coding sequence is TGTGCCAGCAGGACAGGGGGCGTTTTCTATGGCTACACCTTC.

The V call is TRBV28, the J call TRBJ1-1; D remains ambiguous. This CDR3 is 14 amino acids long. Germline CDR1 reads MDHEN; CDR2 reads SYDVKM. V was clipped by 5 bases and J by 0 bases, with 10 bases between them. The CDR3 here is CASSPPQLNTEAFF. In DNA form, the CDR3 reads TGTGCCAGCAGTCCGCCACAGTTGAACACTGAAGCTTTCTTT.

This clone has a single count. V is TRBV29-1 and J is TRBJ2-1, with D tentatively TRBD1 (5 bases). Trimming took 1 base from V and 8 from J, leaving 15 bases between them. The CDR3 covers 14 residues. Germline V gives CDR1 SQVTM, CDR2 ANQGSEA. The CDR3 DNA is TGCAGCGTTGAAGTGGGCAGGGCCGGGTATGAGCAGTTCTTC. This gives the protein CSVEVGRAGYEQFF.

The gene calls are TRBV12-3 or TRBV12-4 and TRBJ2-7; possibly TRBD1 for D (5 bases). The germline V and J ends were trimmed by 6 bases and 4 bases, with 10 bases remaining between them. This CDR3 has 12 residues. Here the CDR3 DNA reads TGTGCCAGCAGCCTAGACAGTTACGAGCAGTACTTC. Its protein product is CASSLDSYEQYF.

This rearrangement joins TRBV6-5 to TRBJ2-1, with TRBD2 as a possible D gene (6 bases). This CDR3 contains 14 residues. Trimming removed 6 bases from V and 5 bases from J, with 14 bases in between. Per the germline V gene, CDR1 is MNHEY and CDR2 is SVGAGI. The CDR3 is CASSLRDSNNEQFF. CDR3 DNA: TGTGCCAGCAGCCTCCGGGACTCGAACAATGAGCAGTTCTTC.